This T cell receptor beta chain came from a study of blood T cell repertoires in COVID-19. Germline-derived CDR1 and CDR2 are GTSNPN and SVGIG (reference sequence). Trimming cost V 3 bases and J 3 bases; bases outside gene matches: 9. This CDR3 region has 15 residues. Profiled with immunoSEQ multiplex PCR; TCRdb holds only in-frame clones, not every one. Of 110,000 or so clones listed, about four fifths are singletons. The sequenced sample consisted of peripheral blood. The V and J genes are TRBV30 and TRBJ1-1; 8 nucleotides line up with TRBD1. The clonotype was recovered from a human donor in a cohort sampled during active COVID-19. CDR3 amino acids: CAWSFQGAGDTEAFF. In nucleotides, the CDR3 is TGTGCCTGGAGCTTTCAGGGGGCAGGAGACACTGAAGCTTTCTTT.